The clone carrying this T cell receptor beta chain has ten or more counts. A heparinised blood draw that averaged roughly 100 mL was obtained once from each donor. A sort by CD45RO/CCR7/CD25/CD127/CD95/CD27 yielded CD4+ naive, central memory, regulatory and stem cell-like memory cells. cDNA synthesis used the whole RNA isolate, giving expressed TCRB sequences. Assay: immunoSEQ multiplex PCR; the TCRdb copy retains only in-frame clones and omits some. The sample lists about 320,000 clones, 14% occurring once. These data originate in a study of beta chain features in type 1 diabetes. Study in general: Healthy donors resembled patients in age, gender and cell yields.

The CDR3 is 15 amino acids. V was shortened by 8 bases and J by 0 bases, with 13 bases between the two germline ends. Per the germline V gene, CDR1 is SGHVS and CDR2 is FQNEAQ. The receptor comes from a man aged 25-45 years in good health. V and J are TRBV7-8 and TRBJ2-2, with D perhaps given as TRBD1 or TRBD2 (5 bases each). Sequenced sample: central memory CD4+ T cells from blood. CDR3 sequence: CASGREGPNTGELFF. Written as DNA, the CDR3 is TGTGCCAGCGGACGAGAGGGGCCGAACACCGGGGAGCTGTTTTTT.